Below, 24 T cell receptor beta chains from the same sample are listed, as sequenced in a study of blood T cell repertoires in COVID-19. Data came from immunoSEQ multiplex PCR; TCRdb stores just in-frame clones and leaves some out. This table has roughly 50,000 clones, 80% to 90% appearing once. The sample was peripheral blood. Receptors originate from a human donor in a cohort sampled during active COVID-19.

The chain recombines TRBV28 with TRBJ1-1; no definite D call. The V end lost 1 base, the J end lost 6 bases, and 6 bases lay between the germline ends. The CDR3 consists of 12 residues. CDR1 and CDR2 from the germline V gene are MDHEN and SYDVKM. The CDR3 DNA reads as TGTGCCAGCAGTTTATTTCTTCCTGAAGCTTTCTTT. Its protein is CASSLFLPEAFF.

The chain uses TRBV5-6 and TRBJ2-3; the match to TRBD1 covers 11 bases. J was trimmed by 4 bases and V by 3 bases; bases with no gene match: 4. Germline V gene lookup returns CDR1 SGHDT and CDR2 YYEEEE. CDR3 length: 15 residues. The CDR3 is CASSSRTGGPDTQYF. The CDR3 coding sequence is TGTGCCAGCAGCTCACGGACAGGGGGCCCAGATACGCAGTATTTT.

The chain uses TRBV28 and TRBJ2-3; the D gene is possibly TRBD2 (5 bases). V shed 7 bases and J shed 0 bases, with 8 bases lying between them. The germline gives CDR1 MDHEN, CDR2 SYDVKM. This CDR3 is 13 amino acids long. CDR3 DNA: TGTGCCAGCATCAGGACTAGCACAGATACGCAGTATTTT. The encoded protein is CASIRTSTDTQYF.

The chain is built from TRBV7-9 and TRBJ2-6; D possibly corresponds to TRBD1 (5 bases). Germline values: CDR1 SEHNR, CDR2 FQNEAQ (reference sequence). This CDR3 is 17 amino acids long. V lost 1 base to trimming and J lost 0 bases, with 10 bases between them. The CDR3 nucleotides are TGTGCCAGCAGCTTAGGGGGCAGCTACTCTGGGGCCAACGTCCTGACTTTC. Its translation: CASSLGGSYSGANVLTF.

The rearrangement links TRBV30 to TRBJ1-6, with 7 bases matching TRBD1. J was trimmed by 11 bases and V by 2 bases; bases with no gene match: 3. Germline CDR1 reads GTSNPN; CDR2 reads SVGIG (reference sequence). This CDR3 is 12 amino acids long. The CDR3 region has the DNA TGTGCCTGGAGTTACAGGGGAACACCCCTCCACTTT. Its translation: CAWSYRGTPLHF. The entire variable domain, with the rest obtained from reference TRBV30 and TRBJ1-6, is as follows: SQTIHQWPATLVQPVGSPLSLECTVEGTSNPNLYWYRQAAGRGLQLLFYSVGIGQISSEVPQNLSASRPQDRQFILSSKKLLLSDSGFYLCAWSYRGTPLHFGNGTRLTVT.

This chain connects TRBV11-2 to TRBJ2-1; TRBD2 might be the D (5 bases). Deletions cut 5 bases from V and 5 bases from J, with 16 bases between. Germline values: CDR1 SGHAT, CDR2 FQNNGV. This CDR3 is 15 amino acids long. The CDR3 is CASSRRLSSDNEQFF. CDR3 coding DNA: TGTGCCAGCAGCCGACGACTATCATCTGACAATGAGCAGTTCTTC.

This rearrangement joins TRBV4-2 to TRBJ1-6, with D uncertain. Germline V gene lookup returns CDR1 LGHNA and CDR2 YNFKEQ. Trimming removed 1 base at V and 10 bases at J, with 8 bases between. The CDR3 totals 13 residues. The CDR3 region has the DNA TGTGCCAGCAGCCAAGTTCCAGGATCACCCCTCCACTTT. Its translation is CASSQVPGSPLHF.

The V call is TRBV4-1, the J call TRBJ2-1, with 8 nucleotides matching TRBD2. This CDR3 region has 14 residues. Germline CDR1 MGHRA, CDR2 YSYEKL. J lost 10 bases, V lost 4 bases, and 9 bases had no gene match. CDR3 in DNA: TGCGCCAGCAGCCTAGAATCCAGCGGGAGCGAGCAGTTCTTC. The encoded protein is CASSLESSGSEQFF.

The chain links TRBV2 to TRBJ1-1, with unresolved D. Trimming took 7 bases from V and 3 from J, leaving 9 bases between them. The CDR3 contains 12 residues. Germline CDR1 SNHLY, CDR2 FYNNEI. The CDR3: CASTVVDTEAFF. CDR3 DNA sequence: TGTGCCAGCACGGTTGTGGACACTGAAGCTTTCTTT.

CDR3 in DNA: TGTGCCAGCAGTGAAGGACAGGCTTGGCAGTATTTT. Translated: CASSEGQAWQYF. The chain carries TRBV6-1 and TRBJ2-3; D perhaps matches TRBD1 (6 bases). This CDR3 contains 12 residues. The germline gives CDR1 MNHNS, CDR2 SASEGT. The germline V and J ends were trimmed by 1 base and 11 bases, with 10 bases remaining between them.

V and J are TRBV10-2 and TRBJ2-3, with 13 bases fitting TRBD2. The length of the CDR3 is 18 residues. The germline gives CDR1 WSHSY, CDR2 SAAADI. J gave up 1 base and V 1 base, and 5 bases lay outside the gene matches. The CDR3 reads CASSEYGTSGKRTDTQYF. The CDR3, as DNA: TGCGCCAGCAGTGAGTACGGGACTAGCGGGAAACGCACAGATACGCAGTATTTT.

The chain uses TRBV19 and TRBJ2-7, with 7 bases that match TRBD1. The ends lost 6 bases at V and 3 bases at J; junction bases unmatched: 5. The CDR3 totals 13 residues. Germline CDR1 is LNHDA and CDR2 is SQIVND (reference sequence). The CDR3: CASSKGQYYEQYF. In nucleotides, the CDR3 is TGTGCCAGTAGCAAGGGACAGTACTACGAGCAGTACTTC.

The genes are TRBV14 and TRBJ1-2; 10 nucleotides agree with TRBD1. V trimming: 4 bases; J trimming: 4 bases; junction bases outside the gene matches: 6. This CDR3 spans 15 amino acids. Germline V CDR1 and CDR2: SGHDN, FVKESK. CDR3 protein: CASSRRTGGIYGYTF. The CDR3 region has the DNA TGTGCCAGCAGCCGCCGGACAGGGGGGATCTATGGCTACACCTTC.

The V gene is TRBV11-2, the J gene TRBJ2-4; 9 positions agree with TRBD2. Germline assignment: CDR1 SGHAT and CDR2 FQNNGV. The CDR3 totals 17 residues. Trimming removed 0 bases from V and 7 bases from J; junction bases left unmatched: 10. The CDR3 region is CASSLDAGGVTHNIQYF. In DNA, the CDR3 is TGTGCCAGCAGCTTAGACGCGGGGGGGGTAACCCACAACATTCAGTACTTC.

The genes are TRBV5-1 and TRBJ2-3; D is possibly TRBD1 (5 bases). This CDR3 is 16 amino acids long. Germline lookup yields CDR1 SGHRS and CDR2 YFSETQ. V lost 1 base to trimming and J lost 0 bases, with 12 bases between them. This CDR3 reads CASSLNRGYSTDTQYF. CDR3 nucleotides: TGCGCCAGCAGCTTGAATAGGGGCTATAGCACAGATACGCAGTATTTT. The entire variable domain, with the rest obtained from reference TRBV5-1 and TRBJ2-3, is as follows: KAGVTQTPRYLIKTRGQQVTLSCSPISGHRSVSWYQQTPGQGLQFLFEYFSETQRNKGNFPGRFSGRQFSNSRSEMNVSTLELGDSALYLCASSLNRGYSTDTQYFGPGTRLTVL.

The CDR3 DNA follows: TGCGCCAGCAGCTCCAGGACTGGAACCTTATACAATGAGCAGTTCTTC. This translates into CASSSRTGTLYNEQFF. This chain connects TRBV5-1 to TRBJ2-1; weak D call: TRBD2 (5 bases). CDR3 length: 16 amino acids. With 3 bases removed from V and 4 bases from J, the gap between germline ends came to 17 bases. Germline V lookup: CDR1 SGHRS, CDR2 YFSETQ.

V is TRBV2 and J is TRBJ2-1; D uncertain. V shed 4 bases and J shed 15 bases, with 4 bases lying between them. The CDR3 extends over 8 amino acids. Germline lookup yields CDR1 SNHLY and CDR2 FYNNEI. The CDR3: CASSAGFF. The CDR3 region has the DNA TGTGCCAGCAGTGCGGGGTTCTTC.

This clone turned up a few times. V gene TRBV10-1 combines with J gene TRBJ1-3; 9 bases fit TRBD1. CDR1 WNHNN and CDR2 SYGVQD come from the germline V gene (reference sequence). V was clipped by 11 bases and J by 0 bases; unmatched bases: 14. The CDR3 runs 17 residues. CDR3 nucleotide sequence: TGCGCCGCTCCGACAGGGGGAAAGTCATCCTCTGGAAACACCATATATTTT. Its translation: CAAPTGGKSSSGNTIYF.

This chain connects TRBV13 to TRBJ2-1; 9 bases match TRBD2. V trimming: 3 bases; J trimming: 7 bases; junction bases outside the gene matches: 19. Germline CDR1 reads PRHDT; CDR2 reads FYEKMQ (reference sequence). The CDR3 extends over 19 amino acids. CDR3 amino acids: CASSFQGRSWAGGPNEQFF. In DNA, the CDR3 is TGTGCCAGCAGCTTCCAGGGGAGATCGTGGGCGGGAGGGCCGAATGAGCAGTTCTTC.

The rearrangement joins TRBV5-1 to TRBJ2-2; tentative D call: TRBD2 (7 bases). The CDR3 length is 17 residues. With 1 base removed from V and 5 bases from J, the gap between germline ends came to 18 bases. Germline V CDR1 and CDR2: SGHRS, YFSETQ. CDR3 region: CASSLSPAGAITGELFF. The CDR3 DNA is TGCGCCAGCAGCTTGTCTCCGGCGGGGGCTATAACCGGGGAGCTGTTTTTT.

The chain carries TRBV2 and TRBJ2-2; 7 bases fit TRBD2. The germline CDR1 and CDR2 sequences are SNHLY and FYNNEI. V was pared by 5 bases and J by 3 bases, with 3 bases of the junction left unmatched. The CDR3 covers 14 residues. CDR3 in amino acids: CASSFGGDTGELFF. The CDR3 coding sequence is TGTGCCAGCAGTTTTGGGGGGGACACCGGGGAGCTGTTTTTT.

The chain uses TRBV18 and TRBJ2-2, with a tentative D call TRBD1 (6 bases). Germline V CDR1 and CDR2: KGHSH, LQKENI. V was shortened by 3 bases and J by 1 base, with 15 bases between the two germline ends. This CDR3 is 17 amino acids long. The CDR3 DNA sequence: TGTGCCAGCTCACCCGATGGGGGCGCGATGAACACCGGGGAGCTGTTTTTT. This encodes CASSPDGGAMNTGELFF. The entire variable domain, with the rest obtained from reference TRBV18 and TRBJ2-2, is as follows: NAGVMQNPRHLVRRRGQEARLRCSPMKGHSHVYWYRQLPEEGLKFMVYLQKENIIDESGMPKERFSAEFPKEGPSILRIQQVVRGDSAAYFCASSPDGGAMNTGELFFGEGSRLTVL.

CDR3 DNA sequence: TGTGCCAGCATTGGAAGGGGGAGAAAAGAGACCCAGTACTTC. The encoded protein is CASIGRGRKETQYF. The chain combines TRBV2 with TRBJ2-5, with a tentative D call TRBD1 (6 bases). The V and J ends lost 7 bases and 3 bases respectively, with 15 bases between them. Germline lookup yields CDR1 SNHLY and CDR2 FYNNEI. The CDR3 loop spans 14 amino acids.

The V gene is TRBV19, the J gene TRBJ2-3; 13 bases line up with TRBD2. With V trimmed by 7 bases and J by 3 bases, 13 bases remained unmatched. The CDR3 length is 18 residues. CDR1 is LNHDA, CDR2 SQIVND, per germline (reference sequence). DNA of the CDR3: TGTGCCAGTAACGGAGGTATGGGACTAGCGGGATCTACAGATACGCAGTATTTT. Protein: CASNGGMGLAGSTDTQYF.